A single sample is the source of the 6 T cell receptor beta chains below, sequenced in a study of blood T cell repertoires in COVID-19. Using immunoSEQ multiplex PCR, the repertoire was profiled, and TCRdb retains in-frame clones only, with some absent. The sample carries 390,000 or so clones, about 90% recorded once. The sequenced sample consisted of peripheral blood. The receptors come from a man younger than 35 with active or convalescent COVID-19.

The rearrangement uses TRBV7-2 and TRBJ2-7, with TRBD2 as a possible D gene (5 bases). The CDR3 length is 17 residues. The germline gives CDR1 SGHTA, CDR2 FQGNSA. The germline V and J ends were trimmed by 0 bases and 3 bases, with 18 bases remaining between them. CDR3 sequence: CASSLAGSRRVIYEQYF. CDR3 coding DNA: TGTGCCAGCAGCTTAGCCGGCAGTCGGCGGGTCATCTACGAGCAGTACTTC.

This clone has just one count. V gene TRBV6-1 combines with J gene TRBJ1-5; 9 bases line up with TRBD1. The CDR3 length is 15 residues. Germline CDR1 is MNHNS and CDR2 is SASEGT. Unmatched junction bases numbered 5, after V lost 3 bases and J lost 5 bases. The chain's CDR3 is CASSEGDRVDQPQHF. In DNA form, the CDR3 reads TGTGCCAGCAGTGAGGGGGACAGGGTGGATCAGCCCCAGCATTTT.

This clone was observed a single time. The V call is TRBV6-4, the J call TRBJ2-1; 9 bases map to TRBD2. CDR1 and CDR2 (germline): MRHNA, SNTAGT. With 2 bases clipped from V and 7 bases from J, the junction kept 3 bases outside the gene matches. CDR3 length equals 14 residues. This CDR3 reads CASSDEREANEQFF. The CDR3, as DNA: TGTGCCAGCAGTGACGAGCGGGAGGCGAATGAGCAGTTCTTC.

The chain combines TRBV6-4 with TRBJ2-5, with D possibly TRBD2 on 6 matching bases. The CDR3 totals 15 residues. The V gene lost 1 base and the J gene lost 3 bases, with 12 bases spanning the gap. Germline V gene data show CDR1 as MRHNA and CDR2 as SNTAGT. Here the CDR3 DNA reads TGTGCCAGCAGTGACTGTAAGCGGAGGGAAGAGACCCAGTACTTC. Protein sequence: CASSDCKRREETQYF.

The CDR3 bases are TGTGCCAGCAGTGCAGTGGAGGCCTACGAGCAGTACTTC. It codes for CASSAVEAYEQYF. The V gene is TRBV25-1, the J gene TRBJ2-7; possibly TRBD2 for D (5 bases). Germline V CDR1 and CDR2: MGHDK, SYGVNS. The CDR3 runs to 13 residues. Trimming cost V 4 bases and J 2 bases, with 9 bases left between them.

J is TRBJ2-1 and V is TRBV3-1 (or the pseudogene TRBV3-2); a possible D gene is TRBD2 (6 bases). Germline CDR1 LGHDT, CDR2 YNNKEL (reference sequence). V lost 5 bases, J lost 6 bases, and 14 bases lay in between. This CDR3 is built from 14 residues. The CDR3 sequence: CASSWRGFRNEQFF. For the CDR3, the DNA is TGTGCCAGCAGCTGGCGGGGATTCCGCAATGAGCAGTTCTTC.